This TCR beta chain comes out of a study of T cell responses to AZD1222 COVID-19 vaccine. Study findings and constraints: Epitopes outside B.1.351 and B.1.1.7 mutated regions reportedly drew nearly half of spike TCRs.

TCRdb keeps only in-frame clones here, not all; method: immunoSEQ multiplex PCR. The table includes about 100,000 clones, approximately 91% detected once. In this sample, this clone is medium-sized. Its antigen remains unknown. This CDR3 has 13 amino acids. V lost 4 bases, J lost 0 bases, and 7 bases lay in between. CDR1 is DFQATT, CDR2 SNEGSKA, per germline (reference sequence). The V call is TRBV20-1, the J call TRBJ1-3; no firm D call. This receptor was identified in an adult in good health. The input for sequencing was peripheral blood, taken on day 0 of AZD1222 vaccination. The CDR3 loop reads CSATESSGNTIYF. The CDR3 bases are TGCAGTGCTACTGAAAGCTCTGGAAACACCATATATTTT.